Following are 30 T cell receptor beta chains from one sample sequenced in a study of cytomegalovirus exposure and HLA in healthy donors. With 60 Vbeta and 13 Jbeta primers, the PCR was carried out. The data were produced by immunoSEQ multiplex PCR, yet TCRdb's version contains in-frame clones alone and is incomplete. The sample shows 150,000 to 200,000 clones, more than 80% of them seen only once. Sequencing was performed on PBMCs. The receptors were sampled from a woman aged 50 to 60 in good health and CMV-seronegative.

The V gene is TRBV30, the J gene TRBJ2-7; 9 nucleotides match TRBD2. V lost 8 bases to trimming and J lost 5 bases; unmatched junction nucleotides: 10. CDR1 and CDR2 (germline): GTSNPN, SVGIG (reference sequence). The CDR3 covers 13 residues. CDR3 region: CARGVAGVHEQYF. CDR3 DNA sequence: TGTGCCCGGGGGGTAGCGGGAGTTCACGAGCAGTACTTC.

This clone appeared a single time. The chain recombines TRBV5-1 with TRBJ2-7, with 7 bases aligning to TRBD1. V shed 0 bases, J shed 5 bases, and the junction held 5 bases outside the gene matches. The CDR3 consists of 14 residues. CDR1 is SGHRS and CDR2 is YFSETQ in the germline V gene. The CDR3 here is CASSLEGARNEQYF. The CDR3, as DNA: TGCGCCAGCAGCTTGGAGGGGGCTAGGAACGAGCAGTACTTC.

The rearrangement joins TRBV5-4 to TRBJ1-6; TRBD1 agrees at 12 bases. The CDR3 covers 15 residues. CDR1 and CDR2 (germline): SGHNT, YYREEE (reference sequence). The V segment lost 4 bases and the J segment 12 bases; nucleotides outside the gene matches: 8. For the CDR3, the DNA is TGTGCCAGCAGCGGGGACAGGGGGCGTGCTGGACCCCTCCACTTT. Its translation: CASSGDRGRAGPLHF.

The CDR3 nucleotides read TGTGCCAGCAGCCCAGGGCGGGAGGGTCAGCCCCAGCATTTT. It is translated as CASSPGREGQPQHF. The J gene is TRBJ1-5, the V gene TRBV7-2; a possible D gene is TRBD1 (5 bases). The germline V gene encodes CDR1 SGHTA and CDR2 FQGNSA. V was pared by 5 bases and J by 6 bases, with 14 bases between. This CDR3 region has 14 residues.

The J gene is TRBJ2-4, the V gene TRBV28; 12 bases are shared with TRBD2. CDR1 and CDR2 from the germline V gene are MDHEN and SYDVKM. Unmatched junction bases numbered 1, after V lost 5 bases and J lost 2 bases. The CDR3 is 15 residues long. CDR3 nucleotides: TGTGCCAGCAGTCTAGCGGGAGGGCCCAAAAACATTCAGTACTTC. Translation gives CASSLAGGPKNIQYF.

The CDR3 coding sequence is TGTGCCAGCAGTTCCGGGACTAGCGGGAAGAATGAGCAGTTCTTC. Translating it yields CASSSGTSGKNEQFF. This chain joins TRBV2 and TRBJ2-1; TRBD2 aligns across 13 bases. J gave up 7 bases and V 5 bases, and 5 bases lay outside the gene matches. There are 15 residues in the CDR3. CDR1 and CDR2 from the germline V gene are SNHLY and FYNNEI.

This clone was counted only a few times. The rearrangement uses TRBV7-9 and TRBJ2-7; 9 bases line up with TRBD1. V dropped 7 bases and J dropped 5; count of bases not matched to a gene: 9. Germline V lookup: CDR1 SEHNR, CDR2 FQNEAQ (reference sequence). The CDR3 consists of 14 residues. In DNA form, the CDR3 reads TGTGCCAGCACCAAGGGACAGGGTTTCGACGAGCAGTACTTC. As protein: CASTKGQGFDEQYF.

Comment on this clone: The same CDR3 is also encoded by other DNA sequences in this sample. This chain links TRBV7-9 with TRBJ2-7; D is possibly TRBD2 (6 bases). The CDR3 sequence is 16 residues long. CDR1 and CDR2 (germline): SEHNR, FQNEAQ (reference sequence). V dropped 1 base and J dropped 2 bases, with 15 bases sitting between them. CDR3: CASSLGPSGDPYEQYF. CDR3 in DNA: TGTGCCAGCAGCTTAGGTCCCTCGGGGGACCCCTACGAGCAGTACTTC.

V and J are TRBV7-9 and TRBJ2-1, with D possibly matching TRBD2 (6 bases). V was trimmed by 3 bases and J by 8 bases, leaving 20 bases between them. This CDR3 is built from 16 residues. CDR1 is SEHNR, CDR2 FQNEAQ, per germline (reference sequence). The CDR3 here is CASSLGRLAQRDEQFF. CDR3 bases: TGTGCCAGCAGCTTGGGGCGGCTAGCGCAAAGGGATGAGCAGTTCTTC.

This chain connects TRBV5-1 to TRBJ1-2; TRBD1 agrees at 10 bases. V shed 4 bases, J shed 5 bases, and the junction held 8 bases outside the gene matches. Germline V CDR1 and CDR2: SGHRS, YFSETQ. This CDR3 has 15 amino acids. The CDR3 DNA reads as TGCGCCAGCAGCGCGACAGGGGGCGAGATTTATGGCTACACCTTC. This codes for CASSATGGEIYGYTF.

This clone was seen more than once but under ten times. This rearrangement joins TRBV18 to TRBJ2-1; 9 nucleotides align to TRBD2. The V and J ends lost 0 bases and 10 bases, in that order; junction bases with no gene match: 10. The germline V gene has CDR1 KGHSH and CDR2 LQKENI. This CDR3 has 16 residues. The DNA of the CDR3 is TGTGCCAGCTCACCACCAGCGGGAGGCCCTCAGGCGGAGCAGTTCTTC. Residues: CASSPPAGGPQAEQFF. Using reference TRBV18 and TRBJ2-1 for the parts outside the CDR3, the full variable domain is NAGVMQNPRHLVRRRGQEARLRCSPMKGHSHVYWYRQLPEEGLKFMVYLQKENIIDESGMPKERFSAEFPKEGPSILRIQQVVRGDSAAYFCASSPPAGGPQAEQFFGPGTRLTVL.

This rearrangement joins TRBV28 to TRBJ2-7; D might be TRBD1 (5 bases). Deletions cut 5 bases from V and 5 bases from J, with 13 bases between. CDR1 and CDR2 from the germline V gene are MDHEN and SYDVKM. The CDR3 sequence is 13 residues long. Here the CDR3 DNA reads TGTGCCAGCAGTCCGCGCCCAGGGAACGAGCAGTACTTC. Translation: CASSPRPGNEQYF.

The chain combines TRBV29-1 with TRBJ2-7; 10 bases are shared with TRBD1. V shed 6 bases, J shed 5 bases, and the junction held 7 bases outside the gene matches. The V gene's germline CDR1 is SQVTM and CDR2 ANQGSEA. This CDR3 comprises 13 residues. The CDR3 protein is CSVRQGAFDEQYF. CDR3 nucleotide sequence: TGCAGCGTACGACAGGGGGCTTTCGACGAGCAGTACTTC.

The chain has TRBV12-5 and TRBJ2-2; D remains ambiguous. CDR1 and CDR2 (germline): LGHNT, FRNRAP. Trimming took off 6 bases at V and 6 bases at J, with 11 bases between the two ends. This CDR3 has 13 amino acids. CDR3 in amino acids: CASGTFGAGELFF. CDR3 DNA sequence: TGTGCTAGTGGAACCTTCGGAGCCGGGGAGCTGTTTTTT.

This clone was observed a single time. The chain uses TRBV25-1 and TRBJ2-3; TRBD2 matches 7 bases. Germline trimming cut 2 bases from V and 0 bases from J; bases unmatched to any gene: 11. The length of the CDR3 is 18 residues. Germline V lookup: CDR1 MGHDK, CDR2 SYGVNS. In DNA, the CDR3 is TGTGCCAGCAGTGAAACCCGAGGGCTAGCGGCGAGCACAGATACGCAGTATTTT. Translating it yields CASSETRGLAASTDTQYF.

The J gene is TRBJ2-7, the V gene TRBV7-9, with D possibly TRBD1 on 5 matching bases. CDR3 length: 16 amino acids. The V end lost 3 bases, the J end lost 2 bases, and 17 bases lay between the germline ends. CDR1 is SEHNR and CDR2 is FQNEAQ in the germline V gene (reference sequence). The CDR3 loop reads CASSFYLGVQAYEQYF. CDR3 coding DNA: TGTGCCAGCAGCTTCTACTTAGGGGTCCAGGCCTACGAGCAGTACTTC.

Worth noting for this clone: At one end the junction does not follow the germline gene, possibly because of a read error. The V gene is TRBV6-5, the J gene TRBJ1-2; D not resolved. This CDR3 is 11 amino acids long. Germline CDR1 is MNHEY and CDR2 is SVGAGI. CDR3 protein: CASSYRGGYAF. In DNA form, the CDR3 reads TGTGCCAGCAGTTATCGGGGTGGCTACGCCTTC.

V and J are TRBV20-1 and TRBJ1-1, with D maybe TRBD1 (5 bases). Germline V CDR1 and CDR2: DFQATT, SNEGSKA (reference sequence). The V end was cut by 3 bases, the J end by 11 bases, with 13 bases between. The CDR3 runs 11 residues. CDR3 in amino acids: CSARVGGSAFF. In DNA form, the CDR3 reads TGCAGTGCTAGGGTCGGGGGTTCGGCTTTCTTT.

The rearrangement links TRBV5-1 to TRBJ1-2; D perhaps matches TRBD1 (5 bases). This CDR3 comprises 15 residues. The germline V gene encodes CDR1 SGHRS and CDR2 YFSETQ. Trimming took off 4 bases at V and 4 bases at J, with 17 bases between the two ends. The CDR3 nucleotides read TGCGCCAGCAGCCAGCCCGGGGGTATTTTCTATGGCTACACCTTC. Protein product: CASSQPGGIFYGYTF.

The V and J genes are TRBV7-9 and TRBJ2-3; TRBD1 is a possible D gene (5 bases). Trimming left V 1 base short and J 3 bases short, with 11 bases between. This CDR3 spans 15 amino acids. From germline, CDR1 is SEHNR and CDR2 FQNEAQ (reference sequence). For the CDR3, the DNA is TGTGCCAGCAGCTTAGATAGGGGAACAACAGATACGCAGTATTTT. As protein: CASSLDRGTTDTQYF.

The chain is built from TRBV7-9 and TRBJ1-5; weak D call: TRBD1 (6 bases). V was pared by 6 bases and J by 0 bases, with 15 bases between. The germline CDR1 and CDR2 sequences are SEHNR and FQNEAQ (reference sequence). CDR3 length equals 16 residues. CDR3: CASSTDRKASNQPQHF. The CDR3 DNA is TGTGCCAGCAGTACCGACAGGAAAGCTAGCAATCAGCCCCAGCATTTT.

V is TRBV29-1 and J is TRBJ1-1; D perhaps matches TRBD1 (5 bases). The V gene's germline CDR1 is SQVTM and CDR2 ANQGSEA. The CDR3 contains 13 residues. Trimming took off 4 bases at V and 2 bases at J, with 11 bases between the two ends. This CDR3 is CSVVRQGNTEAFF. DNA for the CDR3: TGCAGCGTTGTTCGGCAGGGTAACACTGAAGCTTTCTTT. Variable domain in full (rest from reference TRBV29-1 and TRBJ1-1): SAVISQKPSRDICQRGTSLTIQCQVDSQVTMMFWYRQQPGQSLTLIATANQGSEATYESGFVIDKFPISRPNLTFSTLTVSNMSPEDSSIYLCSVVRQGNTEAFFGQGTRLTVV.

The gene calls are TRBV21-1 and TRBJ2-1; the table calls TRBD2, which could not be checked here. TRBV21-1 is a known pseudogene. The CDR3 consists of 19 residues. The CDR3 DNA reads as TGTGCCAGCAGCAATCCTCTGACTAGCGGGAGGGCGTCCTACAATGAGCAGTTCTTC. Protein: CASSNPLTSGRASYNEQFF.

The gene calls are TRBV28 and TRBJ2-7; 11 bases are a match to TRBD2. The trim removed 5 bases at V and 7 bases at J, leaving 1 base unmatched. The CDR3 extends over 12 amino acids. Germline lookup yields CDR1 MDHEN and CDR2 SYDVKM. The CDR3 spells CASSRLAGEQYF. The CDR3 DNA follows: TGTGCCAGCAGTCGACTAGCGGGGGAGCAGTACTTC.

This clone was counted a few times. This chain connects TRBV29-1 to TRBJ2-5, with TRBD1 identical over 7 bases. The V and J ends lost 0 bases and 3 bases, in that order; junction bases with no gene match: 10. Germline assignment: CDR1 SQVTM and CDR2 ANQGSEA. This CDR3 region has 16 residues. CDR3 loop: CSVEDNEDQGEETQYF. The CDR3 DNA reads TGCAGCGTTGAAGATAACGAGGACCAGGGGGAAGAGACCCAGTACTTC. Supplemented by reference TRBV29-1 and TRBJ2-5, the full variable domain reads SAVISQKPSRDICQRGTSLTIQCQVDSQVTMMFWYRQQPGQSLTLIATANQGSEATYESGFVIDKFPISRPNLTFSTLTVSNMSPEDSSIYLCSVEDNEDQGEETQYFGPGTRLLVL.

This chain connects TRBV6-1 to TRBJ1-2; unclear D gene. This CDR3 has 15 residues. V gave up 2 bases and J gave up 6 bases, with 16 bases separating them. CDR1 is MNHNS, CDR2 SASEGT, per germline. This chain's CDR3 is CASSELFLKGDGYTF. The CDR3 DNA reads TGTGCCAGCAGTGAATTGTTCTTGAAGGGAGATGGCTACACCTTC.

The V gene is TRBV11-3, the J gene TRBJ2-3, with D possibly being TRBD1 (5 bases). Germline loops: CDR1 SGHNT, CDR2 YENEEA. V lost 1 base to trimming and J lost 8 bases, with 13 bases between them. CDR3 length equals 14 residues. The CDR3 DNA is TGTGCCAGCAGCTTAGGCCAGGCCCAGGGTACGCAGTATTTT. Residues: CASSLGQAQGTQYF.

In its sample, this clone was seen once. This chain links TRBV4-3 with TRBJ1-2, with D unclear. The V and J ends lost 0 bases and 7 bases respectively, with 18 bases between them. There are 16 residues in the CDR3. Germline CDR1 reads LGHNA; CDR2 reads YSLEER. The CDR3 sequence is CASSQDGGRGVTGYTF. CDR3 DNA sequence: TGCGCCAGCAGCCAAGACGGAGGGCGGGGTGTTACTGGCTACACCTTC.

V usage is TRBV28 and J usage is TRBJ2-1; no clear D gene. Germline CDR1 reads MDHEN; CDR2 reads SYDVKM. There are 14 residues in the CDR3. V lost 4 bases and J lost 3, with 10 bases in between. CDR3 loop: CASSSPTVYNEQFF. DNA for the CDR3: TGTGCCAGCAGTTCTCCCACAGTCTACAATGAGCAGTTCTTC. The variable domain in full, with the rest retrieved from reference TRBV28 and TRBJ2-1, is DVKVTQSSRYLVKRTGEKVFLECVQDMDHENMFWYRQDPGLGLRLIYFSYDVKMKEKGDIPEGYSVSREKKERFSLILESASTNQTSMYLCASSSPTVYNEQFFGPGTRLTVL.

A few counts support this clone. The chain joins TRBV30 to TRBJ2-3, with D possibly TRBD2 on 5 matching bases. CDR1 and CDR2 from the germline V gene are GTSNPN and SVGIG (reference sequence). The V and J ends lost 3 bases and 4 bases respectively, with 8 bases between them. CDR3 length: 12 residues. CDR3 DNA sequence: TGTGCCTGGAGACTAGTTCCAGATACGCAGTATTTT. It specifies CAWRLVPDTQYF. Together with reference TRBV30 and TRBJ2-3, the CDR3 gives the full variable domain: SQTIHQWPATLVQPVGSPLSLECTVEGTSNPNLYWYRQAAGRGLQLLFYSVGIGQISSEVPQNLSASRPQDRQFILSSKKLLLSDSGFYLCAWRLVPDTQYFGPGTRLTVL.